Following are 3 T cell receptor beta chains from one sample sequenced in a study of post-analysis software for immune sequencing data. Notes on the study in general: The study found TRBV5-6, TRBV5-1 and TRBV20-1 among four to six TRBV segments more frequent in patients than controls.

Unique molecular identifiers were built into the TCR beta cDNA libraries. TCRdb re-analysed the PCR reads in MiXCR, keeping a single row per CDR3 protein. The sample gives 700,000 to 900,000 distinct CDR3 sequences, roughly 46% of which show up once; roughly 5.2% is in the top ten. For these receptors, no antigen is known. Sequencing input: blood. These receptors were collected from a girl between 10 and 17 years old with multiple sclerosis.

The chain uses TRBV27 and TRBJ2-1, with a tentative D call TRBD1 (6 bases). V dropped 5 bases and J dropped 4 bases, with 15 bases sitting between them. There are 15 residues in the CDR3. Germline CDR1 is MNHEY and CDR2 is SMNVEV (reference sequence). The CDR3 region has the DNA TGTGCCAGCAGTGGAACCAGGGGACCGTACAATGAGCAGTTCTTC. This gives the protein CASSGTRGPYNEQFF.

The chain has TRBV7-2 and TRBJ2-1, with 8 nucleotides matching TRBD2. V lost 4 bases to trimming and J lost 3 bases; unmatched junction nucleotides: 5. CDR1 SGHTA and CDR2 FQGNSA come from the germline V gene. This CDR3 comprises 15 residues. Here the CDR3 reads CASSSTAGDYNEQFF. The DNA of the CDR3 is TGTGCCAGCAGCTCTACAGCGGGAGACTACAATGAGCAGTTCTTC.

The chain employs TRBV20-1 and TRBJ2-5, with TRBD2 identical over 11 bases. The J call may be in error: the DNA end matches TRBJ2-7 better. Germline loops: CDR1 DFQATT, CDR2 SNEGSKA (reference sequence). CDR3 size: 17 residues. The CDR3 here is CSASSGTSGHLDDEQYF. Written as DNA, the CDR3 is TGCAGTGCCAGCTCCGGGACTAGCGGCCACCTGGACGACGAGCAGTACTTC.